This is a list of T cell receptor beta chains from one sample in a study of blood T cell repertoires in COVID-19. This table comes from immunoSEQ multiplex PCR, and its TCRdb copy is limited to in-frame clones, with some not included. The data contain about 200,000 clones, 85% to 90% of them singletons. The specimen sequenced was peripheral blood. These receptors were obtained from a woman aged 45-59 years with acute or convalescent COVID-19. Each CDR3 is given with its conserved first and last residue. The D gene is left open where the match is weak. Some rows mark clone size as missing; the rest say once, few, many or name a class of expanded clone.

CDR3 protein,CDR3 DNA,D gene,clone size,J gene,V gene
CASSEGQGGWETQYF,TGTGCCAGCAGTGAGGGACAGGGGGGTTGGGAGACCCAGTACTTC,TRBD1,-,TRBJ2-5,TRBV25-1
CASSPTSGGLVYF,TGTGCCAGCAGCCCGACTAGCGGGGGACTAGTGTACTTC,TRBD2,few,TRBJ2-7,TRBV11-3
CASSADRGPEAFF,TGTGCCAGCAGCGCGGACAGGGGACCCGAAGCTTTCTTT,TRBD1,-,TRBJ1-1,TRBV13
CASSLGRAGNSPLHF,TGTGCCAGCAGTCTCGGCAGGGCCGGTAATTCACCCCTCCACTTT,-,-,TRBJ1-6,TRBV2
CASSYWGVNTGELFF,TGTGCCAGCAGCTACTGGGGGGTCAACACCGGGGAGCTGTTTTTT,-,-,TRBJ2-2,TRBV5-8
CASSTGQGTYEQYF,TGTGCCAGCAGCACGGGACAGGGAACCTACGAGCAGTACTTC,TRBD1,-,TRBJ2-7,TRBV7-9
CASSLVSPGTPSYNEQFF,TGTGCCAGCAGCTTAGTCTCGCCCGGGACTCCGTCCTACAATGAGCAGTTCTTC,-,-,TRBJ2-1,TRBV7-2
CASSQPQGGGYGYTF,TGCGCCAGCAGCCAACCCCAGGGGGGTGGCTATGGCTACACCTTC,TRBD1,-,TRBJ1-2,TRBV4-1
CASSLGSGSEQYF,TGTGCCAGCAGTTTAGGCTCCGGGAGCGAGCAGTACTTC,-,-,TRBJ2-7,TRBV27
CASSYWGGIAETQYF,TGTGCCAGCAGTTACTGGGGGGGAATAGCGGAGACCCAGTACTTC,TRBD2,-,TRBJ2-5,TRBV6-5
CASSLIESSYNEQFF,TGCGCCAGCAGCTTAATTGAGAGCTCCTACAATGAGCAGTTCTTC,-,-,TRBJ2-1,TRBV5-1
CASRPLLAGVSNEQFF,TGTGCCAGCAGGCCCTTACTAGCGGGGGTAAGCAATGAGCAGTTCTTC,TRBD2,-,TRBJ2-1,TRBV14
CATSSTNTGELFF,TGTGCCACCAGTTCTACGAACACCGGGGAGCTGTTTTTT,-,-,TRBJ2-2,TRBV24-1
CASSLWSSYNSPLHF,TGTGCCAGCAGCTTGTGGAGCTCCTATAATTCACCCCTCCACTTT,-,-,TRBJ1-6,TRBV13
CASSQAGTGNYETQYF,TGTGCCAGCAGCCAAGCCGGGACAGGGAATTACGAGACCCAGTACTTC,TRBD1,-,TRBJ2-5,TRBV3-1/TRBV3-2
CASSDRGLGYGYTF,TGTGCCAGCAGTGACAGGGGGCTTGGCTATGGCTACACCTTC,TRBD1,-,TRBJ1-2,TRBV6-4
CASSLPGFGEQFF,TGCGCCAGCAGCCTTCCAGGGTTCGGTGAGCAGTTCTTC,-,-,TRBJ2-1,TRBV4-1
CATRGTGPPEAFF,TGTGCCACCAGGGGGACAGGGCCGCCTGAAGCTTTCTTT,TRBD1,-,TRBJ1-1,TRBV19
CAIASGASQETQYF,TGTGCCATTGCAAGCGGGGCCAGCCAAGAGACCCAGTACTTC,TRBD2,-,TRBJ2-5,TRBV10-3
CASSDNLNTEAFF,TGTGCCAGCAGTGACAACCTAAACACTGAAGCTTTCTTT,-,-,TRBJ1-1,TRBV2
CASSPGGARAGELFF,TGTGCCAGCAGCCCTGGAGGGGCCAGGGCCGGGGAGCTGTTTTTT,-,-,TRBJ2-2,TRBV11-3
CASSARLTDTQYF,TGTGCCAGCAGCGCCAGACTAACAGATACGCAGTATTTT,-,-,TRBJ2-3,TRBV7-2
CASSDYTGTGSPGGYTF,TGTGCCAGTAGTGATTATACCGGGACAGGCTCCCCGGGTGGCTACACCTTC,TRBD1,once,TRBJ1-2,TRBV19
CASSEGGSADTQYF,TGTGCCAGCAGTGAGGGCGGGAGTGCAGATACGCAGTATTTT,TRBD2,-,TRBJ2-3,TRBV2
CASSTSTGMYSNQPQHF,TGTGCCAGCAGTACCTCGACAGGGATGTATAGCAATCAGCCCCAGCATTTT,TRBD1,few,TRBJ1-5,TRBV27
CASSPPGAGDYEQYF,TGCGCCAGCAGCCCACCGGGGGCGGGAGACTACGAGCAGTACTTC,-,-,TRBJ2-7,TRBV4-1
CASSPGLAGKRHEQYF,TGTGCCAGCAGCCCGGGACTAGCGGGAAAAAGGCACGAGCAGTACTTC,TRBD2,-,TRBJ2-7,TRBV6-2/TRBV6-3
CASRRTDRGIRAFF,TGTGCCAGTAGACGGACGGACAGGGGGATTCGGGCTTTCTTT,TRBD1,once,TRBJ1-1,TRBV19
CASSPGGSGIKDTQYF,TGCGCCAGCAGCCCCGGAGGGAGCGGGATCAAAGATACGCAGTATTTT,TRBD2,-,TRBJ2-3,TRBV5-1
CAWSATPLDSPLHF,TGTGCCTGGAGTGCCACGCCACTAGATTCACCCCTCCACTTT,-,-,TRBJ1-6,TRBV30
CASSKSRQFLYNSPLHF,TGTGCCAGCAGCAAAAGCCGACAGTTCTTATATAATTCACCCCTCCACTTT,-,-,TRBJ1-6,TRBV21-1
CASSLASGNHNEQFF,TGTGCCAGCAGCTTAGCTAGCGGGAACCACAATGAGCAGTTCTTC,TRBD2,-,TRBJ2-1,TRBV7-9
CATAGGDGNQPQHF,TGTGCCACCGCCGGAGGAGATGGCAATCAGCCCCAGCATTTT,-,-,TRBJ1-5,TRBV10-3
CASSPPRTGVETQYF,TGTGCCAGCTCACCACCAAGGACAGGGGTAGAGACCCAGTACTTC,TRBD1,-,TRBJ2-5,TRBV18
CASSHPQGTGELFF,TGCGCCAGCAGCCACCCACAGGGGACCGGGGAGCTGTTTTTT,TRBD1,once,TRBJ2-2,TRBV4-3
CASSLRVRGVDTQYF,TGTGCCAGCAGCTTAAGAGTCAGGGGAGTAGATACGCAGTATTTT,-,-,TRBJ2-3,TRBV13
CASSRGTSAYNEQFF,TGCGCCAGCAGCCGAGGGACTAGCGCCTACAATGAGCAGTTCTTC,TRBD2,once,TRBJ2-1,TRBV5-1
CASLGTGGAGGYTF,TGTGCCAGCCTCGGGACAGGGGGCGCGGGTGGCTACACCTTC,TRBD1,-,TRBJ1-2,TRBV19
CASSLSASRNEQFF,TGTGCCAGCAGCTTATCGGCATCGAGGAATGAGCAGTTCTTC,-,-,TRBJ2-1,TRBV7-8
CASSRAGATDTQYF,TGTGCCAGCAGTAGAGCGGGAGCTACAGATACGCAGTATTTT,TRBD2,once,TRBJ2-3,TRBV27
CASSFRGGLIDEQYF,TGTGCCAGCAGTTTTAGGGGCGGTCTGATAGACGAGCAGTACTTC,-,-,TRBJ2-7,TRBV7-2
CASSQAGTRAPDTQYF,TGCGCCAGCAGCCAGGCCGGGACTAGAGCCCCAGATACGCAGTATTTT,TRBD2,-,TRBJ2-3,TRBV4-3
CASSLPSSYNEQFF,TGCGCCAGCAGCTTGCCTAGCTCCTACAATGAGCAGTTCTTC,-,-,TRBJ2-1,TRBV5-1
CASSHAGGGSGANVLTF,TGCGCCAGCAGCCACGCAGGGGGTGGGTCTGGGGCCAACGTCCTGACTTTC,TRBD1,-,TRBJ2-6,TRBV4-1
CASSLPGEEEKLFF,TGTGCCAGCAGCTTACCAGGGGAAGAGGAAAAACTGTTTTTT,-,-,TRBJ1-4,TRBV7-8
CASSQQPGQGNTIYF,TGCGCCAGCAGCCAGCAACCGGGACAGGGAAACACCATATATTTT,TRBD1,-,TRBJ1-3,TRBV4-3
CASSYWDREETQYF,TGTGCCAGCAGTTATTGGGACAGGGAGGAGACCCAGTACTTC,TRBD1,-,TRBJ2-5,TRBV6-2/TRBV6-3
CASSQDTSNQPQHF,TGTGCCAGCAGCCAAGATACTTCCAATCAGCCCCAGCATTTT,-,-,TRBJ1-5,TRBV3-1/TRBV3-2
CASREGLDEQYF,TGTGCCAGCAGGGAAGGACTAGACGAGCAGTACTTC,TRBD2,-,TRBJ2-7,TRBV2
CASSLAPRGPVGELFF,TGTGCCAGCAGCTTAGCTCCCAGGGGGCCTGTCGGGGAGCTGTTTTTT,TRBD1,-,TRBJ2-2,TRBV7-8
CASSLDGHPNTEAFF,TGCGCCAGCAGCTTGGATGGACACCCGAACACTGAAGCTTTCTTT,-,-,TRBJ1-1,TRBV5-1
CASSQVGLNTEAFF,TGTGCCAGCAGCCAAGTCGGTCTGAACACTGAAGCTTTCTTT,-,-,TRBJ1-1,TRBV3-1/TRBV3-2
CSVSDRVTNYGYTF,TGCAGCGTTTCGGACAGAGTAACTAACTATGGCTACACCTTC,-,-,TRBJ1-2,TRBV29-1
CASSYSSGYTF,TGTGCCAGCAGTTACAGTAGCGGCTACACCTTC,-,-,TRBJ1-2,TRBV6-2/TRBV6-3